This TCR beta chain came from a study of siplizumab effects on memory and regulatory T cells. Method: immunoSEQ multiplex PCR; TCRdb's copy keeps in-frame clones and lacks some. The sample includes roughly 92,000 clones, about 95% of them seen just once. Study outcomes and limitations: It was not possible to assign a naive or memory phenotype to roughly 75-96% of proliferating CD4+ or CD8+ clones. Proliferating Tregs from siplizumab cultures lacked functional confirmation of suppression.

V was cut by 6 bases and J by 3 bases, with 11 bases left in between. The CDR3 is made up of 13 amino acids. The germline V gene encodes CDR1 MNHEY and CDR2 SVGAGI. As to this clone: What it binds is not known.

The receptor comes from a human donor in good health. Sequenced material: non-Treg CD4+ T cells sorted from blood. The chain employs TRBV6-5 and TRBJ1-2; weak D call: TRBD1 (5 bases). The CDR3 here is CASRFGGDYGYTF. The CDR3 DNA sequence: TGTGCCAGCAGATTCGGGGGTGACTATGGCTACACCTTC.